This T cell receptor beta chain was captured by sequencing in a study of blood T cell repertoires in COVID-19. Study in general: Donors in the United States, Italy and Spain gave samples during acute or convalescent COVID-19. Sample material is recorded as cDNA or gDNA derived from T cells, B-cell-depleted T cells, or PBMCs.

Germline V gene sequence: CDR1 SGHAT, CDR2 FQNNGV. The V and J ends lost 1 base and 2 bases respectively, with 13 bases between them. The CDR3 length is 16 residues. As processed by the authors: Amplification of reference gene primers was used by the study to estimate nucleated cell counts. The table came from immunoSEQ multiplex PCR; TCRdb's copy has only in-frame clones and leaves some out. That table gives V, J and clone size, and the DNA gave D and trimming. The table includes around 91,000 clones, 79% detected once. The sequencing sample was made of peripheral blood. This TCR derives from an elderly woman with active or convalescent COVID-19. The chain employs TRBV11-2 and TRBJ2-3, with D possibly matching TRBD2 (6 bases). CDR3: CASSLAEAGYTDTQYF. CDR3 sequence (DNA): TGTGCCAGCAGCTTAGCGGAGGCGGGATACACAGATACGCAGTATTTT.